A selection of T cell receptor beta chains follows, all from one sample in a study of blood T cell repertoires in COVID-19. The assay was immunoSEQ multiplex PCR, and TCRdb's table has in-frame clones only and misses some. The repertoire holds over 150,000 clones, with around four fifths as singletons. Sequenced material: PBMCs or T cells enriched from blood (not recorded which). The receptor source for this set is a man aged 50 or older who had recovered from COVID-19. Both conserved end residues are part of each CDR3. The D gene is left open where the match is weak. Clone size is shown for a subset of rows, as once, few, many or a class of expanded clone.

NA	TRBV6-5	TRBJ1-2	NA	CASSYSRGGAVNGYTF	TGTGCCAGCAGTTACTCGAGAGGTGGGGCCGTCAATGGCTACACCTTC
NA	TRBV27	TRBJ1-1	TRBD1	CASRIQGISNTEAFF	TGTGCCAGCAGGATACAGGGGATCTCTAATACTGAAGCTTTCTTT
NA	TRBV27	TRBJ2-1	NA	CASSFVNRNYNEQFF	TGTGCCAGCAGTTTTGTTAACAGGAACTACAATGAGCAGTTCTTC
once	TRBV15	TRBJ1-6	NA	CATSSATPISPLHF	TGTGCCACCAGCAGTGCGACACCGATTTCACCCCTCCACTTT
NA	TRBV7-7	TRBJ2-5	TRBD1	CASSSLTGGRETQYF	TGTGCCAGCAGCTCGCTGACAGGGGGGAGAGAGACCCAGTACTTC
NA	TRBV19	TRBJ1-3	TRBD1	CASSTMTGSSSGNTIYF	TGTGCCAGTAGTACTATGACAGGGTCCAGCTCTGGAAACACCATATATTTT
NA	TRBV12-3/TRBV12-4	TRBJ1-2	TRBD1	CASSDRGGYTF	TGTGCCAGCAGTGACAGGGGTGGCTACACCTTC
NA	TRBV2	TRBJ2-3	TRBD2	CASNGASGGDTQYF	TGTGCCAGCAATGGGGCTAGCGGAGGGGATACGCAGTATTTT
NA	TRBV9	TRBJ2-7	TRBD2	CASNPGGTVNYEQYF	TGTGCCAGCAATCCCGGGGGGACTGTCAATTACGAGCAGTACTTC
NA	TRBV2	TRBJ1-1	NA	CASTQGQNTEAFF	TGTGCCAGCACCCAAGGACAGAACACTGAAGCTTTCTTT
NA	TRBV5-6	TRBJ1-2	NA	CASSLDTNYGYTF	TGTGCCAGCAGCTTGGATACAAACTATGGCTACACCTTC
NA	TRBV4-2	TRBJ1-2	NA	CASSQDSYGYTF	TGTGCCAGCAGCCAAGACAGCTATGGCTACACCTTC
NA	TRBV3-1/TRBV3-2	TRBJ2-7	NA	CASSQDLQGRREQYF	TGTGCCAGCAGCCAAGATTTACAGGGAAGGCGCGAGCAGTACTTC
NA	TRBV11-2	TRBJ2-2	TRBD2	CASSLDQGLVFTGELFF	TGTGCCAGCAGCTTAGATCAGGGACTAGTCTTCACCGGGGAGCTGTTTTTT
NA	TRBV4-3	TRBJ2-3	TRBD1	CASSQDGGQGQYF	TGCGCCAGCAGCCAAGATGGAGGACAGGGACAGTATTTT
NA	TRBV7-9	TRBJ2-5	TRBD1	CASSVSGTGETQYF	TGTGCCAGCAGCGTCTCCGGGACAGGAGAGACCCAGTACTTC
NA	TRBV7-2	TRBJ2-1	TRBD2	CASSLEAGTTYNEQFF	TGTGCCAGCAGCTTAGAAGCCGGGACTACGTACAATGAGCAGTTCTTC
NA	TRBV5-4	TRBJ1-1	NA	CASSLAHGTGDTEAFF	TGTGCCAGCAGCTTGGCCCACGGTACCGGGGACACTGAAGCTTTCTTT
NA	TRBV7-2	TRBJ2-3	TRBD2	CASSPLPSGATLDTQYF	TGTGCCAGCAGCCCCCTCCCTAGCGGAGCCACCTTGGATACGCAGTATTTT
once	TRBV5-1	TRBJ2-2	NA	CASSLALITGGGELFF	TGCGCCAGCAGCTTGGCCCTTATAACAGGCGGCGGGGAGCTGTTTTTT
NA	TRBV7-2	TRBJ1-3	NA	CASSRWTEDTIYF	TGTGCCAGCAGCAGATGGACAGAAGATACCATATATTTT
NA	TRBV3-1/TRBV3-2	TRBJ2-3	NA	CASSQWEADTQYF	TGTGCCAGCAGCCAATGGGAGGCAGATACGCAGTATTTT
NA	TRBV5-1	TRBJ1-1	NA	CASSPRGEGNTEAFF	TGCGCCAGCAGCCCCCGGGGGGAGGGGAACACTGAAGCTTTCTTT
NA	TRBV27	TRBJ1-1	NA	CASSLGWGREGTEAFF	TGTGCCAGCAGTTTAGGTTGGGGCAGGGAGGGCACTGAAGCTTTCTTT
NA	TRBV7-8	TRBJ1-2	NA	CASSSPSNYGYTF	TGTGCCAGCAGCTCACCCAGTAACTATGGCTACACCTTC
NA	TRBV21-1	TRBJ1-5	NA	CARETPWGDNQPQHF	TGTGCCAGGGAGACCCCCTGGGGCGACAATCAGCCCCAGCATTTT
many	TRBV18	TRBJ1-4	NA	CASSPYQRGRGTSTNEKLFF	TGTGCCAGCTCACCCTACCAACGGGGACGGGGGACCTCAACTAATGAAAAACTGTTTTTT
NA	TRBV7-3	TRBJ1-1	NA	CASSLAQFSEAFF	TGTGCCAGCAGCTTGGCACAGTTTTCTGAAGCTTTCTTT
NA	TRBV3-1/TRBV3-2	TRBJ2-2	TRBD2	CASRPPGLAAPGELFF	TGTGCCAGCCGACCTCCGGGACTAGCGGCCCCCGGGGAGCTGTTTTTT
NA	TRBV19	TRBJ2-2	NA	CASNYRADTGELFF	TGTGCCAGTAATTACAGGGCGGACACCGGGGAGCTGTTTTTT
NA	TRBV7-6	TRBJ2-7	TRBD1	CASSFQQGYEQYF	TGTGCCAGCAGCTTCCAACAGGGGTACGAGCAGTACTTC
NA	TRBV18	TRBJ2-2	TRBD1	CASSRTPGTANTGELFF	TGTGCCAGCTCCCGAACCCCCGGGACAGCGAACACCGGGGAGCTGTTTTTT
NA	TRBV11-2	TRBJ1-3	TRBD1	CASSSWTGGSGNTIYF	TGTGCCAGCAGTTCCTGGACAGGGGGTTCTGGAAACACCATATATTTT